This T cell receptor gamma chain was profiled in a study of gamma-delta T cells after stem cell transplantation. The CDR3 covers 15 residues. Germline V gene lookup returns CDR1 GITISATS and CDR2 ISYDGTV (reference sequence). Losses at the gene ends were 1 base for V and 9 bases for J; bases not matched to a gene: 3. This clone was picked up one time. The same CDR3 arises from other DNA sequences in this sample as well. TCRdb re-processed the RT-PCR reads via CATT. The sample shows about 300 gamma-chain clones, about 66% of them seen only once. Sequences were obtained from gamma-delta T cells. The TCR was taken from a human donor. It is not recorded whose cells these are; they may come from a transplant donor. The gene calls are TRGV9 and TRGJP. Matching the DNA to germline supplied the J gene, which TCRdb does not give. Written as DNA, the CDR3 is TGTGCCTTGTGGGAGGTAGGGTTGGGCAAAAAAATCAAGGTATTT. Amino acid sequence: CALWEVGLGKKIKVF.